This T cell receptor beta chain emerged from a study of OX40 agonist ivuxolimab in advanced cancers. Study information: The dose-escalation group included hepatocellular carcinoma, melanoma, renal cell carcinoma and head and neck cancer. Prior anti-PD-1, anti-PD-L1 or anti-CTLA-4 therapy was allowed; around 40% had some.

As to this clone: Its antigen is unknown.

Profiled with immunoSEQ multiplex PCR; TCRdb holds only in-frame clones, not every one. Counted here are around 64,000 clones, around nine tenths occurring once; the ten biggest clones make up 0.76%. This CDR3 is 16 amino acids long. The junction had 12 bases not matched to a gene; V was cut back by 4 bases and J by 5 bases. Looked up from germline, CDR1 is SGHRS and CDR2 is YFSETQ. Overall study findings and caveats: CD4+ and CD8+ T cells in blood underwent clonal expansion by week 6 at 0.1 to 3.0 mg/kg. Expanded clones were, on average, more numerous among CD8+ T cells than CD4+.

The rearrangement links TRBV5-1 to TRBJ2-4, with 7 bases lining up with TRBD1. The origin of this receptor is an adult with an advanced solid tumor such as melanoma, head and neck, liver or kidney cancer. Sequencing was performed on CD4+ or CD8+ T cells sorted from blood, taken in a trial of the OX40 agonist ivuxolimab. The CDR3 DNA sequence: TGCGCCAGCAGCACAGAGACAGGGTTCGGCGAAAACATTCAGTACTTC. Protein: CASSTETGFGENIQYF.